The TCR beta chain described here comes from a study of blood T cell repertoires in COVID-19. Participant reports of clinical history set cohort assignment. Symptom resolution, clearance, or two negative PCRs marked the recovered donors of Cohort 3. CDR1 MNHEY and CDR2 SVGEGT come from the germline V gene. The CDR3 runs 14 residues. Unmatched junction bases numbered 4, after V lost 4 bases and J lost 2 bases. TCRdb keeps only in-frame clones here, not all; method: immunoSEQ multiplex PCR. The sample has 250,000 to 350,000 clones, about nine tenths seen once. V and J are TRBV6-2 or TRBV6-3 and TRBJ2-7; 8 nucleotides agree with TRBD2. Source material: PBMCs or T cells enriched from blood (not recorded which). The origin of this receptor is a woman under 30 who had recovered from COVID-19. The CDR3 sequence is CASSSVAGTYEQYF. The CDR3, as DNA: TGTGCCAGCAGTTCGGTAGCGGGAACCTACGAGCAGTACTTC.